One and the same sample provided the 24 T cell receptor beta chains below, sequenced in a study of immune cell composition in non-small cell lung cancer. Assay: immunoSEQ multiplex PCR; the TCRdb copy retains only in-frame clones and omits some. Of 2,000 to 2,500 clones listed, roughly two thirds were seen once; the top ten hold less than 15%. The specimen was lung tumor tissue. The receptors derive from a human donor with non-small cell lung cancer.

This rearrangement joins TRBV18 to TRBJ2-3, with 9 bases identical to TRBD1. This CDR3 spans 15 amino acids. Germline CDR1 KGHSH, CDR2 LQKENI. Trimming at V came to 3 bases and at J to 2 bases, leaving 3 bases not matched to a gene. The CDR3 nucleotides read TGTGCCAGCTCACCGGGACAGGGTATCACAGATACGCAGTATTTT. This codes for CASSPGQGITDTQYF.

The gene calls are TRBV11-1 and TRBJ2-7; 10 bases fit TRBD1. Germline V lookup: CDR1 SGHAT, CDR2 FQDESV (reference sequence). The length of the CDR3 is 17 residues. V lost 4 bases and J lost 1; bases outside the gene matches: 10. The chain's CDR3 is CASSSSFKGQGSYEQYF. The CDR3 bases are TGTGCCAGCAGCTCCTCCTTTAAGGGACAGGGGTCCTACGAGCAGTACTTC.

The chain employs TRBV29-1 and TRBJ1-4, with D hard to call. CDR1 is SQVTM, CDR2 ANQGSEA, per germline. V dropped 5 bases and J dropped 6 bases, with 4 bases sitting between them. This CDR3 contains 10 residues. CDR3 residues: CSVLDEKLFF. In DNA, the CDR3 is TGCAGCGTTCTTGATGAAAAACTGTTTTTT.

This clone was counted once. V and J are TRBV18 and TRBJ1-2, with TRBD1 matching over 8 bases. V lost 1 base to trimming and J lost 4 bases; unmatched junction nucleotides: 11. The CDR3 sequence is 17 residues long. Germline loops: CDR1 KGHSH, CDR2 LQKENI. CDR3 in DNA: TGTGCCAGCTCACCACTTAACGCCCGAGGACAGGGCTATGGCTACACCTTC. It codes for CASSPLNARGQGYGYTF.

In its sample, this clone was seen once. The chain carries TRBV6-1 and TRBJ1-4; D may be TRBD1 (6 bases). V was clipped by 2 bases and J by 0 bases, with 16 bases between them. The CDR3 contains 18 residues. Germline V gene lookup returns CDR1 MNHNS and CDR2 SASEGT. CDR3 coding DNA: TGTGCCAGCAGTGAATTGGCGGGGGCGGGGGCAACTAATGAAAAACTGTTTTTT. Amino acid sequence: CASSELAGAGATNEKLFF.

This chain joins TRBV5-8 and TRBJ2-3; 7 bases agree with TRBD2. V lost 3 bases to trimming and J lost 4 bases; unmatched junction nucleotides: 8. This CDR3 has 15 amino acids. Germline CDR1 reads SGHTS; CDR2 reads YDEGEE. The CDR3, as DNA: TGTGCCAGCAGCTCCCTAGGGAGGGAGGCAGATACGCAGTATTTT. This sequence encodes CASSSLGREADTQYF.

The rearrangement joins TRBV2 to TRBJ2-2, with D uncertain. The V gene lost 4 bases and the J gene lost 6 bases, with 3 bases spanning the gap. CDR3 length equals 11 residues. CDR1 and CDR2 (germline): SNHLY, FYNNEI. The CDR3 sequence is CASSAAGELFF. The DNA for the CDR3 is TGTGCCAGCAGTGCGGCCGGGGAGCTGTTTTTT.

The V call is TRBV5-1, the J call TRBJ2-3; 10 bases align to TRBD2. The trim removed 3 bases at V and 2 bases at J, leaving 3 bases unmatched. Germline values: CDR1 SGHRS, CDR2 YFSETQ. The CDR3 has 15 residues. CDR3 amino acids: CASSWSGRDTDTQYF. In DNA, the CDR3 is TGCGCCAGCAGCTGGAGCGGGAGGGACACAGATACGCAGTATTTT.

This clone was counted once. The rearrangement joins TRBV27 to TRBJ2-7, with TRBD1 matching over 10 bases. Germline CDR1 is MNHEY and CDR2 is SMNVEV (reference sequence). The V segment lost 1 base and the J segment 0 bases; nucleotides outside the gene matches: 6. CDR3 length: 17 residues. CDR3 DNA: TGTGCCAGCAGTTTATATTTTGGGACAGGGGACTCCTACGAGCAGTACTTC. As protein: CASSLYFGTGDSYEQYF.

This clone appeared a few times. This rearrangement joins TRBV27 to TRBJ1-5; D not certain. The germline V gene encodes CDR1 MNHEY and CDR2 SMNVEV (reference sequence). The length of the CDR3 is 12 residues. Trimming removed 6 bases at V and 1 base at J, with 4 bases between. As DNA, the CDR3 is TGTGCCAGCAGACAAAGCAATCAGCCCCAGCATTTT. As protein: CASRQSNQPQHF.

The chain carries TRBV11-3 and TRBJ2-3; TRBD2 matches 10 bases. Germline trimming cut 2 bases from V and 6 bases from J; bases unmatched to any gene: 5. There are 15 residues in the CDR3. Germline V lookup: CDR1 SGHNT, CDR2 YENEEA. DNA of the CDR3: TGTGCCAGCAGCTTATATAGCGGGAGGCCGGATACGCAGTATTTT. Translation gives CASSLYSGRPDTQYF.

This chain connects TRBV5-6 to TRBJ1-5; D unresolved. Germline CDR1 and CDR2: SGHDT and YYEEEE. CDR3 size: 14 residues. V was clipped by 4 bases and J by 2 bases, with 10 bases between them. The CDR3 loop is CASSTRGGNQPQHF. CDR3 in DNA: TGTGCCAGCAGCACCCGGGGTGGCAATCAGCCCCAGCATTTT.

The chain has TRBV5-1 and TRBJ2-1, with D unresolved. The CDR3 loop spans 12 amino acids. The germline V and J ends were trimmed by 3 bases and 10 bases, with 11 bases remaining between them. Germline V gene sequence: CDR1 SGHRS, CDR2 YFSETQ. The CDR3 bases are TGCGCCAGCAGCTCATTCTTAGCAGAGCAGTTCTTC. Translating it yields CASSSFLAEQFF.

The chain has TRBV6-1 and TRBJ1-2, with TRBD1 matching 9 bases. From germline, CDR1 is MNHNS and CDR2 SASEGT. V dropped 5 bases and J dropped 5; count of bases not matched to a gene: 3. This CDR3 is 13 amino acids long. The CDR3 DNA is TGTGCCAGCAGTAGGGACAGGGAATATGGCTACACCTTC. It yields the protein CASSRDREYGYTF.

The gene calls are TRBV6-4 and TRBJ1-2; 7 bases map to TRBD1. The CDR3 is made up of 15 amino acids. Per the germline V gene, CDR1 is MRHNA and CDR2 is SNTAGT. J was trimmed by 7 bases and V by 8 bases; bases with no gene match: 16. CDR3 protein: CASARGQGDVRGYTF. The CDR3 DNA reads as TGTGCCAGCGCCCGGGGGCAGGGGGATGTGCGTGGCTACACCTTC.

A remark on this clone: An end of the junction differs from the germline gene, which may be a read error. The chain couples TRBV6-1 to TRBJ1-2; D uncertain. The CDR3 runs to 13 residues. Germline V gene data show CDR1 as MNHNS and CDR2 as SASEGT. The CDR3 nucleotides are TGTACCAGCAGTGAGAGGCCTCTTTGGGGCTACACCTTC. Encoded protein: CTSSERPLWGYTF.

The V call is TRBV30, the J call TRBJ1-1; D perhaps matches TRBD1 (5 bases). Per the germline V gene, CDR1 is GTSNPN and CDR2 is SVGIG (reference sequence). V lost 5 bases and J 0 bases, leaving 13 bases between the germline ends. The CDR3 runs to 14 residues. CDR3 DNA: TGTGCCTGGGGAAACGACAGACTGAACACTGAAGCTTTCTTT. This sequence encodes CAWGNDRLNTEAFF.

This clone occurred a few times. The chain is built from TRBV29-1 and TRBJ1-1; 8 nucleotides align to TRBD1. Looked up from germline, CDR1 is SQVTM and CDR2 is ANQGSEA. V shed 2 bases, J shed 5 bases, and the junction held 4 bases outside the gene matches. This CDR3 spans 13 amino acids. The CDR3 sequence: CSVETDRETEAFF. The CDR3 DNA sequence: TGCAGCGTTGAAACGGACAGGGAAACTGAAGCTTTCTTT.

The V and J genes are TRBV6-4 and TRBJ2-7, with TRBD2 as a possible D gene (6 bases). The germline V gene has CDR1 MRHNA and CDR2 SNTAGT. CDR3 length: 14 amino acids. The CDR3 DNA reads TGTGCTTTCCGCGGGGATAGGACCTCTAGCGAGCAGTACTTC. Translating gives CAFRGDRTSSEQYF.

V gene TRBV30 combines with J gene TRBJ2-2; D may be TRBD2 (6 bases). The CDR3 length is 11 residues. Trimming removed 4 bases from V and 7 bases from J, with 7 bases in between. Germline V gene data show CDR1 as GTSNPN and CDR2 as SVGIG (reference sequence). The CDR3 DNA reads as TGTGCCTGGACGGAGGGCGGGGAGCTGTTTTTT. It encodes CAWTEGGELFF. Together with reference TRBV30 and TRBJ2-2, the CDR3 gives the full variable domain: SQTIHQWPATLVQPVGSPLSLECTVEGTSNPNLYWYRQAAGRGLQLLFYSVGIGQISSEVPQNLSASRPQDRQFILSSKKLLLSDSGFYLCAWTEGGELFFGEGSRLTVL.

V gene TRBV5-4 combines with J gene TRBJ2-5; D is perhaps TRBD2 (5 bases). CDR3 length: 15 residues. The V and J ends lost 4 bases and 4 bases respectively, with 17 bases between them. Germline CDR1 SGHNT, CDR2 YYREEE (reference sequence). CDR3 nucleotides: TGTGCCAGCAGCGCCGGGGATCTGGTCCGAGAGACCCAGTACTTC. It is translated as CASSAGDLVRETQYF.

This chain uses TRBV30 with TRBJ1-6; D uncertain. The CDR3 length is 14 residues. Trimming left V 7 bases short and J 10 bases short, with 20 bases between. Per the germline V gene, CDR1 is GTSNPN and CDR2 is SVGIG (reference sequence). CDR3 amino acids: CASQARRYSSPLHF. In nucleotides, the CDR3 is TGTGCCTCCCAAGCGCGTCGGTACTCATCACCCCTCCACTTT.

This chain joins TRBV27 and TRBJ1-5; 7 bases fit TRBD1. The germline CDR1 and CDR2 sequences are MNHEY and SMNVEV (reference sequence). The V gene end was trimmed by 6 bases and the J gene end by 3 bases; junction bases not matched to a gene: 8. CDR3 length: 15 amino acids. CDR3 bases: TGTGCCAGCAGACAGGGACAGAGAAACAATCAGCCCCAGCATTTT. This encodes CASRQGQRNNQPQHF.

The chain employs TRBV4-2 and TRBJ1-2; possibly TRBD1 for D (6 bases). Germline-derived CDR1 and CDR2 are LGHNA and YNFKEQ. The V end lost 5 bases, the J end lost 8 bases, and 15 bases lay between the germline ends. The CDR3 loop spans 13 amino acids. CDR3 nucleotide sequence: TGTGCCAGCAGCGGGCGGACAGCGGGGGGCTACACCTTC. This encodes CASSGRTAGGYTF.